This T cell receptor beta chain was profiled in a study of control samples from healthy donors and cancer patients. Clones were sequenced by immunoSEQ multiplex PCR, and TCRdb holds only the in-frame ones, with some missing. The profile covers around 20,000 clones, with more than 80% appearing a single time and about 38% taken by the ten largest. The germline V gene has CDR1 SGHRS and CDR2 YFSETQ. Trimming left V 4 bases short and J 0 bases short, with 11 bases between. CDR3 length: 15 amino acids. This clone was seen a single time. This chain joins TRBV5-1 and TRBJ1-3; D is undetermined. The receptor's source is a man in his 60s with head and neck cancer. Sequenced material: PBMCs. This CDR3 reads CASSPAPSSGNTIYF. Here the CDR3 DNA reads TGCGCCAGCAGCCCTGCCCCGAGCTCTGGAAACACCATATATTTT.